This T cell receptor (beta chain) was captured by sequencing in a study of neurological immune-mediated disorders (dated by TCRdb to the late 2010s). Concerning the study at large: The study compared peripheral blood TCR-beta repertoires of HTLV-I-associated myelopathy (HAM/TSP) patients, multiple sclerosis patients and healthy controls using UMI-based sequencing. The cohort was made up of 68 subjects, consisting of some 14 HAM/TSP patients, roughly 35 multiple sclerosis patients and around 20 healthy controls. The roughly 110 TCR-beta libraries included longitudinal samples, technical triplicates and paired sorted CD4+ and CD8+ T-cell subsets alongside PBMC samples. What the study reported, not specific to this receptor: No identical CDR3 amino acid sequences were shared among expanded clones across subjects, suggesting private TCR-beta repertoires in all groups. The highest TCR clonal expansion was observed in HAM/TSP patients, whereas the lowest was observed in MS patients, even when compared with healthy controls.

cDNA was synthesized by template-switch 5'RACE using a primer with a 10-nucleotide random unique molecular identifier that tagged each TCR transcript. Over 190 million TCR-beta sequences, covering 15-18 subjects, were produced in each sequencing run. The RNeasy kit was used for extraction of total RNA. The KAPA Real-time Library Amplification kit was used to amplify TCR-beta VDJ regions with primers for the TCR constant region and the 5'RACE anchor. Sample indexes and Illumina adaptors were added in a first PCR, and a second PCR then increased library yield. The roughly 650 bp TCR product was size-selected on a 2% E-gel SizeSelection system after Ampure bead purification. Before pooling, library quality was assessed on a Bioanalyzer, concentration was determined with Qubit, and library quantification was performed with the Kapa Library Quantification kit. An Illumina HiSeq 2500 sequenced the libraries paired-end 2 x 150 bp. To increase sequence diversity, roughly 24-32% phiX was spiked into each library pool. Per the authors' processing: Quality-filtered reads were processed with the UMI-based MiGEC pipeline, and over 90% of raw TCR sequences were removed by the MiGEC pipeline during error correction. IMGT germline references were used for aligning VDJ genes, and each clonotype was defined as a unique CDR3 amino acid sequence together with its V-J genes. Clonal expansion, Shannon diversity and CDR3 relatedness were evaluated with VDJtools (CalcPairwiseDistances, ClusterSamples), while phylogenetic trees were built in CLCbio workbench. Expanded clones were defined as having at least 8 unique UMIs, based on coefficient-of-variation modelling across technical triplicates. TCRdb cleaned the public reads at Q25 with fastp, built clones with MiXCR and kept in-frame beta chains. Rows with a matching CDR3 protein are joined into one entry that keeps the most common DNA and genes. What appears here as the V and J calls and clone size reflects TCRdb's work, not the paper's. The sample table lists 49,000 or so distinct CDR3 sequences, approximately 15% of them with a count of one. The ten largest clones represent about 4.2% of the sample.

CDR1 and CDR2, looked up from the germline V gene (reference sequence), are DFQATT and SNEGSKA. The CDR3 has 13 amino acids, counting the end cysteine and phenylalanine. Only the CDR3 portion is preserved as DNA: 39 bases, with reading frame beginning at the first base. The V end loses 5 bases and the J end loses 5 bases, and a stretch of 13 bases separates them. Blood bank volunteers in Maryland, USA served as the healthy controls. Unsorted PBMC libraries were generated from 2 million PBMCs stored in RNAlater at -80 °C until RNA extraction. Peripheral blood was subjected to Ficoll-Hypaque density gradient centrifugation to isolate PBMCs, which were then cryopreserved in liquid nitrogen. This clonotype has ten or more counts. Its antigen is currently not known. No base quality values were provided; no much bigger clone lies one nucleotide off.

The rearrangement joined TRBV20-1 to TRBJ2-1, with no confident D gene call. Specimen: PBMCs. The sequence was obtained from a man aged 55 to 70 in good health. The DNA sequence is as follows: TGCAGTGCTGGCGGTCCAGCAAACAATGAGCAGTTCTTC. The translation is CSAGGPANNEQFF.